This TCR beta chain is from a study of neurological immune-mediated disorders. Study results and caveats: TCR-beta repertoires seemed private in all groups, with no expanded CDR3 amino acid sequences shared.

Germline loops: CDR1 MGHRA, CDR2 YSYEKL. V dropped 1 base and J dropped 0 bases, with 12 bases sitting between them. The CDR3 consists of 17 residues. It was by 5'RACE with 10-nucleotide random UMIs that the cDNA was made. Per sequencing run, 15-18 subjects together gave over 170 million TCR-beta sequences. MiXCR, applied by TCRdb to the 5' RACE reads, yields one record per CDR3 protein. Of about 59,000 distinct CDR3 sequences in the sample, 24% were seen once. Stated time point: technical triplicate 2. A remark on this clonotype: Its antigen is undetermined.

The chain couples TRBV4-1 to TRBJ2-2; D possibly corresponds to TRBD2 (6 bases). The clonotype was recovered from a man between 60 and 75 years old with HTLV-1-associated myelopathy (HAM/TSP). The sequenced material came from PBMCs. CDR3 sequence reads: CASSQAMSGPNTGELFF. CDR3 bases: TGCGCCAGCAGCCAAGCAATGAGCGGGCCGAACACCGGGGAGCTGTTTTTT.